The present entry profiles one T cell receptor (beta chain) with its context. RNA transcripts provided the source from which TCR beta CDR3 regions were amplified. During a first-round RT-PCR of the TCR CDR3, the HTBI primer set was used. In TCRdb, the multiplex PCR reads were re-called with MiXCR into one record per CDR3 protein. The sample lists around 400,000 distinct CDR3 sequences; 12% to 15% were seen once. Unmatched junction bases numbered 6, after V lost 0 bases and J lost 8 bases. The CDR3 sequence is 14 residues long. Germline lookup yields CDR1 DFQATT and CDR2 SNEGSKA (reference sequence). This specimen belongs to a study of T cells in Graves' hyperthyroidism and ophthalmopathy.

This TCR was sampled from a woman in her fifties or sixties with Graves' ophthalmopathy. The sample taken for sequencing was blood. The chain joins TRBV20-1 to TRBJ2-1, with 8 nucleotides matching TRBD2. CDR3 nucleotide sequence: TGCAGTGCTAGAGACAGCGGGAGCGGGGATGAGCAGTTCTTC. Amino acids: CSARDSGSGDEQFF.